Listed below are T cell receptor beta chains from one sample, sequenced in a study of T cell responses to AZD1222 COVID-19 vaccine. Some clones are missing from TCRdb's copy, which holds only in-frame ones; the method was immunoSEQ multiplex PCR. The sample records some 150,000 clones, 70% to 90% being singletons. The material sequenced was peripheral blood, taken on day 0 of MenACWY control vaccination. The origin of the receptors is an adult in good health. Both conserved end residues are part of each CDR3. Each record gives: J gene, D gene, clone size, V gene, CDR3 protein, CDR3 DNA. D genes are given only for firm matches. A clone size is listed for some rows: how often the clone was seen (once, few, many), or a class if it is expanded.

TRBJ1-1 - - TRBV7-3 CASSFPTGRGTEAFF TGTGCCAGCAGCTTCCCGACCGGAAGGGGGACTGAAGCTTTCTTT
TRBJ1-5 - - TRBV19 CASRGGGNQPQHF TGTGCCAGTAGGGGAGGGGGCAATCAGCCCCAGCATTTT
TRBJ1-5 TRBD1 few TRBV20-1 CSASVGGGNQPQHF TGCAGTGCTAGTGTAGGGGGCGGTAATCAGCCCCAGCATTTT
TRBJ2-1 - - TRBV20-1 CSATNNEQFF TGCAGTGCTACTAATAATGAGCAGTTCTTC
TRBJ2-2 - - TRBV6-1 CASIGPPANTGELFF TGTGCCAGCATTGGGCCCCCTGCGAACACCGGGGAGCTGTTTTTT
TRBJ1-6 - - TRBV6-6 CASSYSRTAYNSPLHF TGTGCCAGCAGTTACTCGAGGACAGCATATAATTCACCCCTCCACTTT
TRBJ2-3 - - TRBV11-2 CASSLRHSWGDTQYF TGTGCCAGCAGTCTTAGGCACTCCTGGGGAGATACGCAGTATTTT
TRBJ1-6 TRBD1 once TRBV9 CASSGGTVNNSPLHF TGTGCCAGTAGTGGGGGGACAGTCAATAATTCACCCCTCCACTTT
TRBJ2-3 TRBD2 - TRBV5-1 CASNQRGAQDTQYF TGCGCCAGCAACCAGCGGGGGGCCCAGGATACGCAGTATTTT
TRBJ2-6 - - TRBV18 CASSPQTGRANVLTF TGTGCCAGCTCACCACAGACAGGACGGGCCAACGTCCTGACTTTC
TRBJ2-3 - - TRBV9 CASSVAGGLEDTQYF TGTGCCAGCAGCGTAGCGGGGGGCCTTGAAGATACGCAGTATTTT
TRBJ2-5 - - TRBV7-6 CASSQPRTALQETQYF TGTGCCAGCAGCCAGCCCCGGACTGCCTTGCAAGAGACCCAGTACTTC
TRBJ2-1 - - TRBV7-7 CASSLEAGAYNEQFF TGTGCTAGCAGCTTAGAGGCAGGGGCCTACAATGAGCAGTTCTTC
TRBJ1-6 TRBD1 - TRBV28 CASSSADRGLGALHF TGTGCCAGCAGTTCAGCCGACAGGGGGCTAGGAGCCCTCCACTTT
TRBJ1-2 - - TRBV5-1 CASSLGLGGNYGYTF TGCGCCAGCAGCTTGGGCCTCGGCGGAAACTATGGCTACACCTTC
TRBJ1-1 TRBD1 few TRBV28 CASSFDRVVGETFF TGTGCCAGCAGTTTTGACAGGGTGGTTGGGGAAACTTTCTTT